A selection of T cell receptor beta chains follows, all from one sample in a study of cytomegalovirus exposure and HLA in healthy donors. Repertoires were generated with immunoSEQ multiplex PCR, while TCRdb's copy carries only in-frame clones and drops some. The sample records 170,000 or so clones, around 84% being singletons. The material sequenced was PBMCs. All receptors come from a man between 18 and 35 years old in good health and CMV-seronegative. Both conserved end residues are part of each CDR3. A D gene is named only where the DNA matches it firmly. Expanded clones are given a class, and other clones once, few, many or no size at all.

d_gene: TRBD1
j_gene: TRBJ2-7
abundance: NA
v_gene: TRBV5-1
CDR3nt: TGCGCCAGCAGCTTAGACAGGGTTGCCAGGTACGAGCAGTACTTC
CDR3aa: CASSLDRVARYEQYF

d_gene: NA
j_gene: TRBJ2-3
abundance: NA
v_gene: TRBV2
CDR3nt: TGTGCCAGCAGGGGGGAGGTGACAGATACGCAGTATTTT
CDR3aa: CASRGEVTDTQYF

d_gene: TRBD1
j_gene: TRBJ1-2
abundance: NA
v_gene: TRBV29-1
CDR3nt: TGCAGCGTTGAAGATATGGACAGGGGGGCCGTCAGCTACACCTTC
CDR3aa: CSVEDMDRGAVSYTF

d_gene: NA
j_gene: TRBJ2-7
abundance: once
v_gene: TRBV18
CDR3nt: TGTGCCAGCTCACCATTTTCGGCCAGGGACTCCTACGAGCAGTACTTC
CDR3aa: CASSPFSARDSYEQYF

d_gene: TRBD1
j_gene: TRBJ1-2
abundance: once
v_gene: TRBV6-1
CDR3nt: TGTGCCAGCAGCGGCCGACCGACAGGGGGCTATGGCTACACCTTC
CDR3aa: CASSGRPTGGYGYTF

d_gene: NA
j_gene: TRBJ1-5
abundance: NA
v_gene: TRBV21-1
CDR3nt: TGTGCCAGCAGAAACCAGACAGGGGGTGTAAATAGCAATCAGCCCCAGCATTTT
CDR3aa: CASRNQTGGVNSNQPQHF

d_gene: TRBD1
j_gene: TRBJ1-5
abundance: once
v_gene: TRBV2
CDR3nt: TGTGCCAGCACACAGGGGTTCAGACAGCCCCAGCATTTT
CDR3aa: CASTQGFRQPQHF

d_gene: NA
j_gene: TRBJ1-5
abundance: NA
v_gene: TRBV19
CDR3nt: TGTGCCAGTAGTATAGAGGGCTATAGCAATCAGCCCCAGCATTTT
CDR3aa: CASSIEGYSNQPQHF

d_gene: NA
j_gene: TRBJ2-7
abundance: NA
v_gene: TRBV4-1
CDR3nt: TGCGCCAGCAGCCAAAGGATGGGGGAGGAGGTAAGCGAGCAGTACTTC
CDR3aa: CASSQRMGEEVSEQYF

d_gene: TRBD1
j_gene: TRBJ2-5
abundance: NA
v_gene: TRBV4-1
CDR3nt: TGCGCCAGCAGCCAGAGAGACAGGGTGGAAGAGACCCAGTACTTC
CDR3aa: CASSQRDRVEETQYF

d_gene: NA
j_gene: TRBJ1-1
abundance: NA
v_gene: TRBV28
CDR3nt: TGTGCCAGCAGTTTACTAATTCTACGCCGGTTACAAAGACAGTCGAACACTGAAGCTTTCTTT
CDR3aa: CASSLLILRRLQRQSNTEAFF

d_gene: TRBD1
j_gene: TRBJ2-7
abundance: NA
v_gene: TRBV7-2
CDR3nt: TGTGCCAGCAGCCAAACAGGGGTTGACGAGCAGTACTTC
CDR3aa: CASSQTGVDEQYF

d_gene: TRBD2
j_gene: TRBJ2-3
abundance: NA
v_gene: TRBV7-9
CDR3nt: TGTGCCAGCAGCTTAGCGGCTAGCGGATCAGATACGCAGTATTTT
CDR3aa: CASSLAASGSDTQYF

d_gene: NA
j_gene: TRBJ1-1
abundance: NA
v_gene: TRBV11-2
CDR3nt: TGTGCCAGCAGCGGGTCGACAGCTTACACTGAAGCTTTCTTT
CDR3aa: CASSGSTAYTEAFF

d_gene: TRBD2
j_gene: TRBJ2-3
abundance: NA
v_gene: TRBV6-6
CDR3nt: TGTGCCAGCAGCCGCGGGACTAGCGGGGATACAGATACGCAGTATTTT
CDR3aa: CASSRGTSGDTDTQYF

d_gene: NA
j_gene: TRBJ2-4
abundance: NA
v_gene: TRBV4-3
CDR3nt: TGCGCCAGCAGCCAAGAATCCGCCGGGAGTCAGAAAAACATTCAGTACTTC
CDR3aa: CASSQESAGSQKNIQYF

d_gene: TRBD1
j_gene: TRBJ2-5
abundance: NA
v_gene: TRBV6-5
CDR3nt: TGTGCCAGCAACAAACCCGGGACAGGGGCGGAGACCCAGTACTTC
CDR3aa: CASNKPGTGAETQYF

d_gene: TRBD1
j_gene: TRBJ1-4
abundance: NA
v_gene: TRBV7-3
CDR3nt: TGTGCCAGCAGCTCTAACCTCAAACCGCCGGGACAGGTTAATGAAAAACTGTTTTTT
CDR3aa: CASSSNLKPPGQVNEKLFF

d_gene: NA
j_gene: TRBJ2-5
abundance: NA
v_gene: TRBV2
CDR3nt: TGTGCCCTAGGAGACGGGGGAGAAGAGACCCAGTACTTC
CDR3aa: CALGDGGEETQYF

d_gene: NA
j_gene: TRBJ2-7
abundance: once
v_gene: TRBV5-5
CDR3nt: TGTGCCAGCAGCTTGGCTGGGCTGGAGCAGTACTTC
CDR3aa: CASSLAGLEQYF

d_gene: NA
j_gene: TRBJ2-3
abundance: NA
v_gene: TRBV6-6
CDR3nt: TGTGCCAGCGGAGCCGGGACAGATACGCAGTATTTT
CDR3aa: CASGAGTDTQYF

d_gene: NA
j_gene: TRBJ2-1
abundance: NA
v_gene: TRBV6-1
CDR3nt: TGTGCCAGCAGCGTTAGACAGTACAATGAGCAGTTCTTC
CDR3aa: CASSVRQYNEQFF

d_gene: NA
j_gene: TRBJ2-7
abundance: once
v_gene: TRBV5-6
CDR3nt: TGTGCCAGCAGCTTGGGCGGCTACGAGCAGTACTTC
CDR3aa: CASSLGGYEQYF

d_gene: TRBD1
j_gene: TRBJ2-3
abundance: once
v_gene: TRBV9
CDR3nt: TGTGCCAGCAGCGTAGGACAGGGGCGAGGCACAGATACGCAGTATTTT
CDR3aa: CASSVGQGRGTDTQYF

d_gene: NA
j_gene: TRBJ2-3
abundance: NA
v_gene: TRBV9
CDR3nt: TGTGCCAGCAGCGCCCGAGAGGGCCTCAAGTATTTT
CDR3aa: CASSAREGLKYF

d_gene: TRBD1
j_gene: TRBJ1-2
abundance: NA
v_gene: TRBV9
CDR3nt: TGTGCCAGCAGCCCGCGGACAGGGTACGGCTACACCTTC
CDR3aa: CASSPRTGYGYTF

d_gene: NA
j_gene: TRBJ2-6
abundance: once
v_gene: TRBV13
CDR3nt: TGTGCCAGCAGCTCCTTATCGCGTACAGGGCCACCCTCTGGGGCCAACGTCCTGACTTTC
CDR3aa: CASSSLSRTGPPSGANVLTF

d_gene: NA
j_gene: TRBJ1-2
abundance: once
v_gene: TRBV7-9
CDR3nt: TGTGCCAGCAGCCAAACAGAGGGTAACTATGGCTACACCTTC
CDR3aa: CASSQTEGNYGYTF

d_gene: TRBD1
j_gene: TRBJ2-2
abundance: NA
v_gene: TRBV6-5
CDR3nt: TGTGCCAGCAGCCAAGGACAGGGGAGCGGGGAGCTGTTTTTT
CDR3aa: CASSQGQGSGELFF

d_gene: TRBD2
j_gene: TRBJ2-5
abundance: NA
v_gene: TRBV29-1
CDR3nt: TGCAGCGCGATACTAGCGGGAAAGGGAGAGACCCAGTACTTC
CDR3aa: CSAILAGKGETQYF

d_gene: TRBD1
j_gene: TRBJ1-4
abundance: once
v_gene: TRBV6-4
CDR3nt: TGTGCCAGCGCCGAGACAGGGGGAAGAGGGGGAAAACTGTTTTTT
CDR3aa: CASAETGGRGGKLFF

d_gene: TRBD1
j_gene: TRBJ2-5
abundance: once
v_gene: TRBV9
CDR3nt: TGTGCCAGCAGCGTAGTCGGACAGGGGAAAGAGACCCAGTACTTC
CDR3aa: CASSVVGQGKETQYF

d_gene: NA
j_gene: TRBJ2-2
abundance: NA
v_gene: TRBV7-2
CDR3nt: TGTGCCAGCAGCTCAGGACTTAACACCGGGGAGCTGTTTTTT
CDR3aa: CASSSGLNTGELFF